The sequence of this T cell receptor (beta chain) was determined in a study of regulatory T cells in long-lasting Graves disease. Study results and caveats: Newly diagnosed disease favored TRBV20-1 and TRBJ2-1 over persistent disease. Persistent Graves' patients possessed reduced TCR diversity relative to recently diagnosed ones.

Time point in this sample: persistent/refractory GD, antithyroid drugs over 5 years with positive TRAb. After RNA was extracted from PBMCs, the TCR library was made from it. The authors diagnosed Graves' disease using American Thyroid Association guidelines. There are a few counts of this clonotype. Antigen: not known. V gave up 3 bases and J gave up 5 bases, with 6 bases separating them. Germline V lookup: CDR1 KGHDR, CDR2 SFDVKD. CDR3 size: 12 residues. To make TCR beta libraries, researchers used iRepertoire HTBI primers and Arm-PCR of CDR3 regions. Methods used by the authors: Some 60 TRBV and approximately 13 TRBJ segments were identified across samples. TCRdb analysed the multiplex PCR reads with MiXCR anew, one entry per CDR3 protein. TCRdb, not the original authors, processed these V and J calls. The table records fewer than 400,000 distinct CDR3 sequences, roughly 20% of them present only once.

Specimen: peripheral blood mononuclear cells (PBMCs), collected when the disease was refractory, from a patient treated with antithyroid drugs. The chain employs TRBV24-1 and TRBJ1-2; no firm D call. This TCR came from a female donor with Graves disease. This CDR3 is CATSDPTYGYTF. Written as DNA, the CDR3 is TGTGCCACCAGTGATCCGACATATGGCTACACCTTC.